This T cell receptor beta chain came from a study of neurological immune-mediated disorders. TCRdb processed the 5' RACE reads anew with MiXCR; each CDR3 protein has one entry. The table shows about 120,000 distinct CDR3 sequences, with roughly 3.2% occurring only once. This clonotype occurred many times. V shed 2 bases and J shed 8 bases, with 15 bases lying between them. The CDR3 has 14 amino acids. The V gene's germline CDR1 is WNHNN and CDR2 SYGVQD (reference sequence). The TCR originated in a woman in her twenties or thirties with multiple sclerosis. Sequencing was done on a sample of PBMCs. The rearrangement links TRBV10-1 to TRBJ1-1; D is perhaps TRBD1 (5 bases). The CDR3 DNA reads as TGCGCCAGCAGTGAGGGGACGGGATCGAGAGAAGCTTTCTTT. It specifies CASSEGTGSREAFF.